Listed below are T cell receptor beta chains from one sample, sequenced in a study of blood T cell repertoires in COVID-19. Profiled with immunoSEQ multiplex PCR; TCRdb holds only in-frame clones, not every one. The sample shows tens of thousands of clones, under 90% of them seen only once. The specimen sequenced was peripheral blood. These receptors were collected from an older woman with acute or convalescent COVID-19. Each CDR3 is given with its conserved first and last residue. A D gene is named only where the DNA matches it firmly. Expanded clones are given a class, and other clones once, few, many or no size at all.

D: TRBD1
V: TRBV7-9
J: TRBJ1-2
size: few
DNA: TGTGCCAGCAGCTTAAGGACAGGGTCCTATGGCTACACCTTC
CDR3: CASSLRTGSYGYTF

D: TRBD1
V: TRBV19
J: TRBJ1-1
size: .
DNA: TGTGCCAGTAGCAATACAGGGGGCCTGAAGAACACTGAAGCTTTCTTT
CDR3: CASSNTGGLKNTEAFF

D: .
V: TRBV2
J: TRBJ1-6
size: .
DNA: TGTGCCAGCAGCCGGGATGGGTCCGGGACTGATTCACCCCTCCACTTT
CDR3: CASSRDGSGTDSPLHF

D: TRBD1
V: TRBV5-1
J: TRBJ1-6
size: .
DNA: TGCGCCAGCAGTTCAGGGGGCGCCTATAATTCACCCCTCCACTTT
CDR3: CASSSGGAYNSPLHF

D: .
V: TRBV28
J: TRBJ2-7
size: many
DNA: TGTGCCAGCAGTCGCCTAAAAAGCGAGCAGTACTTC
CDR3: CASSRLKSEQYF

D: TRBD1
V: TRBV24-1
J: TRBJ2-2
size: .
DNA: TGTGCCACCAGTGATGTTCGGACAGGTGGGACCGGGGAGCTGTTTTTT
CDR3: CATSDVRTGGTGELFF

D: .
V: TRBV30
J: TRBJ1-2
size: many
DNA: TGTGCCTGGAGGTCCCCTCTGGTCCATACAGGGTATGGCTACACCTTC
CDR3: CAWRSPLVHTGYGYTF

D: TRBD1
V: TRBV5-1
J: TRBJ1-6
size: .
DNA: TGCGCCAGCAGCTTGGAACAGGGGCGTAATTCACCCCTCCACTTT
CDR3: CASSLEQGRNSPLHF

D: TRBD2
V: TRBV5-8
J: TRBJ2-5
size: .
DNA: TGTGCCAGCACATTCGGGCTAGCGGGAGGAGAGACCCAGTACTTC
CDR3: CASTFGLAGGETQYF

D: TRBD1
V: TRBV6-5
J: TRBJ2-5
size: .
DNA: TGTGCCAGCAGTACCGGGACAGGACGACAGGGGACCCAGTACTTC
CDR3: CASSTGTGRQGTQYF

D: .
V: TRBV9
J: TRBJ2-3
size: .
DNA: TGTGCCAGCAGCCCCAGTAACGGCAGAGGAAGCACAGATACGCAGTATTTT
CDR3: CASSPSNGRGSTDTQYF

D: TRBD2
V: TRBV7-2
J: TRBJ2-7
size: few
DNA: TGTGCCAGCAGCTCGTCAGGCGGGAGTTTGAGCGAGCAGTACTTC
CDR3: CASSSSGGSLSEQYF

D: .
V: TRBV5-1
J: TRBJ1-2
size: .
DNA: TGCGCCAGCAGCTTCGGGAGGTTTCTCGCCTATGGCTACACCTTC
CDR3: CASSFGRFLAYGYTF

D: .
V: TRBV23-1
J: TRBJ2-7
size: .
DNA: TGCGCCAGCAGTCAAGCGCCCCCCAGGCAGAAGACATACGAGCAGTACTTC
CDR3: CASSQAPPRQKTYEQYF

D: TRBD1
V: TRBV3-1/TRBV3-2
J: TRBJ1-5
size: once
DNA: TGTGCCAGCAGCCCCTTGACAGGGAGACAGCCCCAGCATTTT
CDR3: CASSPLTGRQPQHF

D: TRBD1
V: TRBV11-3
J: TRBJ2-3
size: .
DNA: TGTGCCAGCAGCTACGGGACAGGGGGAGGGGATACGCAGTATTTT
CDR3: CASSYGTGGGDTQYF

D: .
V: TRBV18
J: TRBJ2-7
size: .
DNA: TGTGCCAGCTCCCGCGGGGAATTCGAGCAGTACTTC
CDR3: CASSRGEFEQYF

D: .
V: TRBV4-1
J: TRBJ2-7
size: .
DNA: TGCGCCAGCAGCACGGAGGGAGGGGGGTTTGAGCAGTACTTC
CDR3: CASSTEGGGFEQYF

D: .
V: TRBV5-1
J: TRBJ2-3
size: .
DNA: TGCGCCAGCAGCTTGCGGGGCTTACAGGGAAGCACAGATACGCAGTATTTT
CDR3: CASSLRGLQGSTDTQYF

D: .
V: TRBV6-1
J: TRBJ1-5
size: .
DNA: TGTGCCAGCAGTGAATCGAGGCGGAGAAATCAGCCCCAGCATTTT
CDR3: CASSESRRRNQPQHF

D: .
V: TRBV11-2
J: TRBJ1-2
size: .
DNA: TGTGCCAGCACCCCTTTAAGGACTTTGGGCTACACCTTC
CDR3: CASTPLRTLGYTF

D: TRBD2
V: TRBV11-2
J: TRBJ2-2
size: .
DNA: TGTGCCAGCAGCACAGACCTAGCGGGAGGGTTATCCGGGGAGCTGTTTTTT
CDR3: CASSTDLAGGLSGELFF

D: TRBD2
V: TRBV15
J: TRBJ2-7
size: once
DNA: TGTGCCACCAGCAGGGCGGGAGACTACGATTACGAGCAGTACTTC
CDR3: CATSRAGDYDYEQYF

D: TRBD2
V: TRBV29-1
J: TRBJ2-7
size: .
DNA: TGCAGCGGGGGACTAGTAGGCTACGAGCAGTACTTC
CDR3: CSGGLVGYEQYF

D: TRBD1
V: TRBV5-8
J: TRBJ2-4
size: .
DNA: TGTGCCAGCAGCTTAACAGGGGTGTTGGACATTCAGTACTTC
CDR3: CASSLTGVLDIQYF

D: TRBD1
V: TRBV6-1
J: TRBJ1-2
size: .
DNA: TGTGCCAGCAGTGAAGATCGGGACAGGGTTGTTGGCTACACCTTC
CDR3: CASSEDRDRVVGYTF

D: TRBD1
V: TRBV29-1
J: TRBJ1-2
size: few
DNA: TGCAGCGTAGAAATTGACAGGGGCAGCCCCAATGGCTACACCTTC
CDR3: CSVEIDRGSPNGYTF

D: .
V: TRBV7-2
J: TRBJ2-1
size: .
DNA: TGTGCCAGCAGCTTAAGCCCTTACAATGAGCAGTTCTTC
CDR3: CASSLSPYNEQFF

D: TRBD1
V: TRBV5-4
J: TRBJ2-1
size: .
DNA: TGTGCCAGCAGCTTACAGGGGGCCTTCGGTCCTGAGCAGTTCTTC
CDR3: CASSLQGAFGPEQFF

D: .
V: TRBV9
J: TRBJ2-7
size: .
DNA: TGTGCCAGCAGCGTGCAGACAGTTCCATCCTACGAGCAGTACTTC
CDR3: CASSVQTVPSYEQYF

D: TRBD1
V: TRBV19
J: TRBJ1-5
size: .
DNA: TGTGCCAGTAGCGAGGGGGCGAGCAATCAGCCCCAGCATTTT
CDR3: CASSEGASNQPQHF

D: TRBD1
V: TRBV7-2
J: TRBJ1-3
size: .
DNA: TGTGCCAGCAGCTCATCGACAGGGGTAAACACCATATATTTT
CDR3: CASSSSTGVNTIYF

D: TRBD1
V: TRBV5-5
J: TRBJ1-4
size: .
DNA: TGTGCCAGCAGCTTTGGCAACAGGGGATCTAATGAAAAACTGTTTTTT
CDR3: CASSFGNRGSNEKLFF

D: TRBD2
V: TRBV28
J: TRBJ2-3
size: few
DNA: TGTGCCAGCAGCCCCCTGGCTAGCGGTGATACGCAGTATTTT
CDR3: CASSPLASGDTQYF

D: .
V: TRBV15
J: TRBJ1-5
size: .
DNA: TGTGCCACCGGTCGTCAGAGCAATCAGCCCCAGCATTTT
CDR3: CATGRQSNQPQHF

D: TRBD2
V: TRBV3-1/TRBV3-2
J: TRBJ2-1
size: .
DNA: TGTGCCAGCAGCCAAGATCGACTAGCGGGACTAAATGAGCAGTTCTTC
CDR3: CASSQDRLAGLNEQFF

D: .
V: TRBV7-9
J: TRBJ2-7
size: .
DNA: TGTGCCAGCAGCTTCGCTCTCGGGGGAACCTACGAGCAGTACTTC
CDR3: CASSFALGGTYEQYF

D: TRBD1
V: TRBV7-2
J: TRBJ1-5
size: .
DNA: TGTGCCAGCAGCTGGGTAGGACAGGATCAAGGACCCCAGCATTTT
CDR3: CASSWVGQDQGPQHF

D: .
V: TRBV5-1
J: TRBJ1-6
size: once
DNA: TGCGCCAGCAGCTTGGGACAATCATATAATTCACCCCTCCACTTT
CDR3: CASSLGQSYNSPLHF

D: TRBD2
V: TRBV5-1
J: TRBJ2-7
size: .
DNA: TGCGCCAGCAGCTCTTCTAGCGGGATCCCCTACGAGCAGTACTTC
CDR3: CASSSSSGIPYEQYF

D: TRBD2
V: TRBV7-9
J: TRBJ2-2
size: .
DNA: TGTGCCAGCAGCCCTGCTAGCGGGGTAGGCGGGGAGCTGTTTTTT
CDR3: CASSPASGVGGELFF